The 15 T cell receptor beta chains reported below all come from one sample, sequenced in a study of breast tumors, draining lymph nodes, adjacent tissues. One entry per CDR3 protein results from TCRdb running MiXCR on the multiplex PCR reads. The data contain about 270,000 distinct CDR3 sequences, about 33% of them singletons. Breast cancer patients provided tissue from their axillary draining lymph nodes. Sequenced sample: axillary lymph node tissue. Every receptor here comes from a female donor with breast cancer. Some clones in this sample may be carry-over from other donors' samples.

This clonotype was seen ten or more times. V is TRBV7-8 and J is TRBJ1-2; TRBD1 matches at 10 bases. Trimming took 5 bases from V and 4 from J; bases not matched to a gene: 7. CDR1 and CDR2 from the germline V gene are SGHVS and FQNEAQ. The CDR3 runs to 15 residues. The CDR3: CASSQTGGASYGYTF. The DNA of the CDR3 is TGTGCCAGCAGCCAGACAGGGGGCGCGAGCTATGGCTACACCTTC.

This chain connects TRBV10-3 to TRBJ2-2, with TRBD1 as a possible D gene (6 bases). Germline CDR1 is ENHRY and CDR2 is SYGVKD. V was clipped by 0 bases and J by 8 bases, with 7 bases between them. This CDR3 comprises 13 residues. CDR3 in amino acids: CAISESGTGELFF. The CDR3 DNA sequence: TGTGCCATCAGTGAGTCCGGGACAGGGGAGCTGTTTTTT.

The rearrangement uses TRBV9 and TRBJ2-1, with D perhaps matching TRBD1 or TRBD2 (6 bases each). V lost 5 bases, J lost 7 bases, and 22 bases lay in between. Germline V lookup: CDR1 SGDLS, CDR2 YYNGEE. The length of the CDR3 is 16 residues. CDR3 loop: CASSVPAGKGGNEQFF. CDR3 bases: TGTGCCAGCAGTGTCCCCGCGGGAAAAGGGGGTAATGAGCAGTTCTTC. Looking up the rest from reference TRBV9 and TRBJ2-1 gives the full variable domain: DSGVTQTPKHLITATGQRVTLRCSPRSGDLSVYWYQQSLDQGLQFLIQYYNGEERAKGNILERFSAQQFPDLHSELNLSSLELGDSALYFCASSVPAGKGGNEQFFGPGTRLTVL.

Remarks on this clonotype: A much larger clone lies a single base off, so this may be a read error. J is TRBJ2-1 and V is TRBV4-1; 12 nucleotides align to TRBD2. Germline CDR1 is MGHRA and CDR2 is YSYEKL. The CDR3 consists of 15 residues. The CDR3: CASSPRLAGAHEQLF. The CDR3 DNA follows: TGTGCCAGCAGCCCCCGACTAGCGGGAGCGCATGAGCAGCTCTTC.

The rearrangement links TRBV11-2 to TRBJ2-3; 10 nucleotides agree with TRBD2. V was clipped by 2 bases and J by 5 bases; unmatched bases: 4. CDR1 is SGHAT and CDR2 is FQNNGV in the germline V gene. This CDR3 has 15 residues. The CDR3 coding sequence is TGTGCCAGCAGCTTATACCTAGCGGGGGTAGATACGCAGTATTTT. Protein: CASSLYLAGVDTQYF.

In regard to this clonotype: This could be a read error, since a much larger clone is one nucleotide away. The V and J genes are TRBV6-6 and TRBJ2-7; D may be TRBD1 (5 bases). The length of the CDR3 is 14 residues. The germline gives CDR1 MNHNY, CDR2 SVGAGI (reference sequence). The CDR3, as DNA: TGTGCCAGCGGTTACCGTAGACAGACATACGAGCAGTACTTC. It specifies CASGYRRQTYEQYF.

The J gene is TRBJ1-2, the V gene TRBV29-1; tentatively, D is TRBD1 (6 bases). This CDR3 is built from 12 residues. The V end lost 8 bases, the J end lost 4 bases, and 14 bases lay between the germline ends. CDR1 and CDR2 from the germline V gene are SQVTM and ANQGSEA. CDR3 protein: CSLDGGAYGYTF. CDR3 nucleotides: TGCAGCTTGGATGGGGGGGCCTATGGCTACACCTTC.

As regards this clonotype: A read error is possible here, since a much larger clone lies one base away. Because the CDR3 is missing its conserved closing phenylalanine or tryptophan, this is likely a read error. This chain links TRBV19 with TRBJ2-3; possible D gene TRBD2, 5 bases. Germline V lookup: CDR1 LNHDA, CDR2 SQIVND (reference sequence). V gave up 2 bases and J gave up 0 bases, with 12 bases separating them. The length of the CDR3 is 16 residues. The CDR3 protein is CASSITAATSTDTQYS. The CDR3 bases are TGTGCCAGTAGTATAACAGCGGCAACTAGCACAGATACGCAGTATTCT.

Note on this clonotype: A much larger clone lies one base from this, so it may be a read error. This chain joins TRBV20-1 and TRBJ2-7, with TRBD2 identical over 7 bases. CDR3 length equals 14 residues. Looked up from germline, CDR1 is DFQATT and CDR2 is SNEGSKA (reference sequence). The V and J ends lost 6 bases and 6 bases, in that order; junction bases with no gene match: 14. This chain's CDR3 is CSAREGGPLSEQYF. CDR3 sequence (DNA): TGCAGTGCGAGGGAGGGCGGACCCCTCTCCGAGCAGTACTTC.

This clonotype was counted a few times. The chain joins TRBV28 to TRBJ2-3, with 8 bases that match TRBD1. J lost 9 bases, V lost 3 bases, and 8 bases had no gene match. The CDR3 has 14 residues. The germline V gene has CDR1 MDHEN and CDR2 SYDVKM. The CDR3 sequence: CASSFTGTGETQYF. The DNA for the CDR3 is TGTGCCAGCAGTTTCACCGGGACAGGTGAGACGCAGTATTTT.

On this clonotype: This CDR3 is missing its conserved last phenylalanine or tryptophan, likely due to a read error. This chain links TRBV15 with TRBJ1-1, with D possibly matching TRBD1 (6 bases). Germline V gene data show CDR1 as LNHNV and CDR2 as YYDKDF (reference sequence). Deletions cut 7 bases from V and 6 bases from J, with 15 bases between. The CDR3 loop spans 13 amino acids. The CDR3 sequence is CATKERGAPEAFS. The CDR3 DNA is TGTGCCACCAAGGAGCGGGGGGCGCCTGAAGCTTTCTCT.

This clonotype is labeled as medium-sized. The chain recombines TRBV7-8 with TRBJ2-3; the D is unclear. CDR3 length: 12 residues. Germline V lookup: CDR1 SGHVS, CDR2 FQNEAQ. Trimming took 3 bases from V and 1 from J, leaving 2 bases between them. The CDR3 region is CASSLGTDTQYF. The CDR3 coding sequence is TGTGCCAGCAGCTTGGGCACAGATACGCAGTATTTT.

The rearrangement links TRBV6-5 to TRBJ1-6, with D hard to call. Per germline, CDR1 MNHEY and CDR2 SVGAGI. The CDR3 is 17 residues long. The germline V and J ends were trimmed by 10 bases and 0 bases, with 19 bases remaining between them. The CDR3 loop is CATSLISRNSYNSPLHF. Written as DNA, the CDR3 is TGTGCCACATCATTAATCTCCAGGAACTCCTATAATTCACCCCTCCACTTT.

The V gene is TRBV6-6, the J gene TRBJ2-1; D is possibly TRBD2 (6 bases). The V end was cut by 3 bases, the J end by 8 bases, with 17 bases between. The CDR3 is 15 residues long. Per the germline V gene, CDR1 is MNHNY and CDR2 is SVGAGI (reference sequence). In DNA, the CDR3 is TGTGCCAGCAGTTATCTGATTACTAGCTCCCATGAGCAGTTCTTC. Its protein is CASSYLITSSHEQFF.

This clonotype was seen ten or more times. The chain carries TRBV9 and TRBJ2-1; 7 nucleotides agree with TRBD2. Germline CDR1 reads SGDLS; CDR2 reads YYNGEE. V was clipped by 3 bases and J by 5 bases; unmatched bases: 11. CDR3 size: 16 residues. The CDR3 sequence is CASSGSRGRVNNEQFF. In DNA form, the CDR3 reads TGTGCCAGCAGCGGGAGTCGCGGGAGAGTGAACAATGAGCAGTTCTTC.